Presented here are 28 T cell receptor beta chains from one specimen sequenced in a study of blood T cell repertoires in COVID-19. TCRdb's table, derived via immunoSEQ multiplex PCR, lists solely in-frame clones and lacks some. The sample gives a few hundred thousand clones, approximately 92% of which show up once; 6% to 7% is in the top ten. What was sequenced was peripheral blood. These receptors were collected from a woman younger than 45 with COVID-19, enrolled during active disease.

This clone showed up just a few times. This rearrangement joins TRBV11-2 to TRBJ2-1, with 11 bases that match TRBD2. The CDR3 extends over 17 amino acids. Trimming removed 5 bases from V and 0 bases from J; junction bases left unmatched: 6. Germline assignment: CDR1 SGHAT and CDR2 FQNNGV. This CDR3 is CASSGWGLAASYNEQFF. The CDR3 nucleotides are TGTGCCAGCAGCGGGTGGGGACTAGCGGCCTCCTACAATGAGCAGTTCTTC.

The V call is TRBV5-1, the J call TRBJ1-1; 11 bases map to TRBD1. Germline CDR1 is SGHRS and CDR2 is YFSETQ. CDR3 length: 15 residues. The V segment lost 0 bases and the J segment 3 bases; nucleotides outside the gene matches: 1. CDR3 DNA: TGCGCCAGCAGCTTGGGGGGACAGGGGGACACTGAAGCTTTCTTT. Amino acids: CASSLGGQGDTEAFF.

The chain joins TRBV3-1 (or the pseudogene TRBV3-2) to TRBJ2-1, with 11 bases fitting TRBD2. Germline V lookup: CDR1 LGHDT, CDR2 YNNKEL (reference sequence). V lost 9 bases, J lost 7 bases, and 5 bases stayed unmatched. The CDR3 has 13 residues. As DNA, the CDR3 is TGTGCCAGTCTACTAGCGGGAGTGAATGAGCAGTTCTTC. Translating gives CASLLAGVNEQFF.

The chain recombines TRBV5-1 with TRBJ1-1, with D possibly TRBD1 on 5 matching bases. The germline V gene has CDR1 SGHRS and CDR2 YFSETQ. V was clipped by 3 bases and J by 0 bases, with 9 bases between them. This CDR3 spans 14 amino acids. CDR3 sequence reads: CASSSRQLNTEAFF. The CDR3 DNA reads TGCGCCAGCAGCTCTCGACAGTTGAACACTGAAGCTTTCTTT.

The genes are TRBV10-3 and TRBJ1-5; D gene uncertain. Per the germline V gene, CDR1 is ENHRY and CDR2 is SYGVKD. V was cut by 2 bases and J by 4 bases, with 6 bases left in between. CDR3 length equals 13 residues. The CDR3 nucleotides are TGTGCCATCAGTGAGGGCCTTAATCAGCCCCAGCATTTT. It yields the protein CAISEGLNQPQHF.

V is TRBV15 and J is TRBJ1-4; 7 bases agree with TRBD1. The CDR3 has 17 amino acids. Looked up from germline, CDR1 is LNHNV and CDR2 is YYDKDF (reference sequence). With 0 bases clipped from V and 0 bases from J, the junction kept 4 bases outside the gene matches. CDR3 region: CATSRDKGAATNEKLFF. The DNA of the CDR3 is TGTGCCACCAGCAGAGATAAGGGGGCTGCAACTAATGAAAAACTGTTTTTT.

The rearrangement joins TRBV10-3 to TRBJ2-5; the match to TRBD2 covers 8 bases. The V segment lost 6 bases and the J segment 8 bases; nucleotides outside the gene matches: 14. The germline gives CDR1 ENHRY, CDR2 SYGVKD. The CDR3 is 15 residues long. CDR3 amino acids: CAISDSGTTGETQYF. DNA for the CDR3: TGTGCCATCAGCGATAGCGGGACGACGGGGGAAACCCAGTACTTC.

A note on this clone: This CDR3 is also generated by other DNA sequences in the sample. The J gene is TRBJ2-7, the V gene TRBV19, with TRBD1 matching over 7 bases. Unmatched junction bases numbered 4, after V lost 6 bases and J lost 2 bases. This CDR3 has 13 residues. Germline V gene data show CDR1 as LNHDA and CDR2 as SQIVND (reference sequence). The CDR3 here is CASRGQATYEQYF. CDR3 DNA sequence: TGTGCCAGTAGAGGACAGGCGACCTACGAGCAGTACTTC.

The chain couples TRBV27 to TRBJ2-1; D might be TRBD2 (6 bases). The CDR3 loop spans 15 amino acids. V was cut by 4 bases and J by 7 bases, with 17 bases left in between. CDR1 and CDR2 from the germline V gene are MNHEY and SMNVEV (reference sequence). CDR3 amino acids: CASSSRPAGGNEQFF. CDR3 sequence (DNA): TGTGCCAGCAGTTCCCGGCCCGCTGGGGGGAATGAGCAGTTCTTC.

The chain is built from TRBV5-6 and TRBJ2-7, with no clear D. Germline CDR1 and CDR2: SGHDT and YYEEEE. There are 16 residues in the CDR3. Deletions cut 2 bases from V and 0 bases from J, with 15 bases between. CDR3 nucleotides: TGTGCCAGCAGCTTATTCGGAGAGCCGAGCTCCTACGAGCAGTACTTC. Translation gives CASSLFGEPSSYEQYF.

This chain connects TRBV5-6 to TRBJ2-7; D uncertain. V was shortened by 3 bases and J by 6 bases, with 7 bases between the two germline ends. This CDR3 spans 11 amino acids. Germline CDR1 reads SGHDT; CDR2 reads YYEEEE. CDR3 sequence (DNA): TGTGCCAGCAGCTCTGGCCCCGAGCAGTACTTC. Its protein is CASSSGPEQYF.

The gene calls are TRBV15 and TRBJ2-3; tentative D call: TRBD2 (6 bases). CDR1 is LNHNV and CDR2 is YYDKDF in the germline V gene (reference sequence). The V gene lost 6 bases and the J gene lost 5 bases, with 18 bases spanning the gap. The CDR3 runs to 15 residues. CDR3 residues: CATSTRDFLRDTQYF. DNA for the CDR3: TGTGCCACCAGTACTCGGGACTTTCTGAGAGATACGCAGTATTTT.

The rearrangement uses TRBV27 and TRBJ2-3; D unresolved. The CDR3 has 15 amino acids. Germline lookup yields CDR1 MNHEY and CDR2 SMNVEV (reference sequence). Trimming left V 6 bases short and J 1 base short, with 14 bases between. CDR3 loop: CASSSETLGTDTQYF. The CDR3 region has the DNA TGTGCCAGCAGCTCTGAGACTCTAGGCACAGATACGCAGTATTTT.

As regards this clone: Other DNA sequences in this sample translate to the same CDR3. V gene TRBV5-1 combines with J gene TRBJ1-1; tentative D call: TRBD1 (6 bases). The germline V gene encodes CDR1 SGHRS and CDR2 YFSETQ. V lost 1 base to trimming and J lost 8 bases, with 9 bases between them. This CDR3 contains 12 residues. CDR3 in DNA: TGCGCCAGCAGCTTGACAGGGTACGAAGCTTTCTTT. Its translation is CASSLTGYEAFF.

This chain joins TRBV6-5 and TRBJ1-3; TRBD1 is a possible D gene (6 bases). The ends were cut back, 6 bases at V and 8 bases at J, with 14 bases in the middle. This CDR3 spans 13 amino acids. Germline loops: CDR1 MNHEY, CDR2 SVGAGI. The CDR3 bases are TGTGCCAGCAGGTGGGGGCTTGGGGACACCATATATTTT. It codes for CASRWGLGDTIYF.

DNA for the CDR3: TGTGCCAGCAGCCAAGATCCCATTCCGAACACTGAAGCTTTCTTT. Residues: CASSQDPIPNTEAFF. The chain employs TRBV3-1 (or the pseudogene TRBV3-2) and TRBJ1-1; D gene unclear. CDR1 is LGHDT, CDR2 YNNKEL, per germline (reference sequence). V was trimmed by 0 bases and J by 1 base, leaving 9 bases between them. This CDR3 contains 15 residues.

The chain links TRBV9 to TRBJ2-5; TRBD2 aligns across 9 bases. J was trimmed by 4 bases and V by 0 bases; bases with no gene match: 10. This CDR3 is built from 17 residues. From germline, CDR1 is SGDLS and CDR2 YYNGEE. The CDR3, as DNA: TGTGCCAGCAGCGTAGGGAGAAGCGGGAGGCCGGCAGAGACCCAGTACTTC. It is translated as CASSVGRSGRPAETQYF. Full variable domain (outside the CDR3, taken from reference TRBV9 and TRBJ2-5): DSGVTQTPKHLITATGQRVTLRCSPRSGDLSVYWYQQSLDQGLQFLIQYYNGEERAKGNILERFSAQQFPDLHSELNLSSLELGDSALYFCASSVGRSGRPAETQYFGPGTRLLVL.

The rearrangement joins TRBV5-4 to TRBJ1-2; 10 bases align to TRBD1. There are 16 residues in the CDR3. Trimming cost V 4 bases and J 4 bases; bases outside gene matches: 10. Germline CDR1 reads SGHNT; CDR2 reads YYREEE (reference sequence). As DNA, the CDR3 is TGTGCCAGCAGCCCCGGGACAGGGGCTAGAGGCTATGGCTACACCTTC. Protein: CASSPGTGARGYGYTF. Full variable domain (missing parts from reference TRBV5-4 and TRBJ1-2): ETGVTQSPTHLIKTRGQQVTLRCSSQSGHNTVSWYQQALGQGPQFIFQYYREEENGRGNFPPRFSGLQFPNYSSELNVNALELDDSALYLCASSPGTGARGYGYTFGSGTRLTVV.

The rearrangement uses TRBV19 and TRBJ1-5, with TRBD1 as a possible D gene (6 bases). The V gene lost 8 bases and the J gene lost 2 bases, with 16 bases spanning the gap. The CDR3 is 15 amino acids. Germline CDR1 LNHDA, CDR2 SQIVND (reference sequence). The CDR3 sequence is CASLEGDVRNQPQHF. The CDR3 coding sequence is TGTGCCAGTTTAGAGGGGGACGTCCGCAATCAGCCCCAGCATTTT.

The CDR3 here is CSVVRGTSGNTIYF. In nucleotides, the CDR3 is TGCAGCGTCGTCAGGGGAACCTCTGGAAACACCATATATTTT. The J gene is TRBJ1-3, the V gene TRBV29-1; possible D gene TRBD1, 6 bases. Trimming took off 6 bases at V and 0 bases at J, with 12 bases between the two ends. Germline lookup yields CDR1 SQVTM and CDR2 ANQGSEA. There are 14 residues in the CDR3.

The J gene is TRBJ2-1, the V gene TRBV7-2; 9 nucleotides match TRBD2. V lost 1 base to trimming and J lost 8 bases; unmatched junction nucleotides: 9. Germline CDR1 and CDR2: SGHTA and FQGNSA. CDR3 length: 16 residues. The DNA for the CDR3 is TGTGCCAGCAGCTTAGGAGCGGGAGGTAAGGGTGATGAGCAGTTCTTC. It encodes CASSLGAGGKGDEQFF. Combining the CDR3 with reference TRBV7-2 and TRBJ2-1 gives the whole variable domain GAGVSQSPSNKVTEKGKDVELRCDPISGHTALYWYRQSLGQGLEFLIYFQGNSAPDKSGLPSDRFSAERTGGSVSTLTIQRTQQEDSAVYLCASSLGAGGKGDEQFFGPGTRLTVL.

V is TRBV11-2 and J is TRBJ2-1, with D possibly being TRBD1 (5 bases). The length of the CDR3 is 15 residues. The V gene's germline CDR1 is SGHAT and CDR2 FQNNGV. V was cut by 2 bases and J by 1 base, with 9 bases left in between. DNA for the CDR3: TGTGCCAGCAGCTTAAGGGGCCAATCCTACAATGAGCAGTTCTTC. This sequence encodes CASSLRGQSYNEQFF.

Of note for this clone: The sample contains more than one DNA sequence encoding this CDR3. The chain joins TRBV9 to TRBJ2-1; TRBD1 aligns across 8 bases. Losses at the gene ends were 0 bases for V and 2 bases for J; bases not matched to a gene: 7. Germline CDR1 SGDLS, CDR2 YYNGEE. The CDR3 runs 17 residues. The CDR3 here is CASSVAGGGLAYNEQFF. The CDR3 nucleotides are TGTGCCAGCAGCGTAGCAGGGGGCGGTCTAGCCTACAATGAGCAGTTCTTC.

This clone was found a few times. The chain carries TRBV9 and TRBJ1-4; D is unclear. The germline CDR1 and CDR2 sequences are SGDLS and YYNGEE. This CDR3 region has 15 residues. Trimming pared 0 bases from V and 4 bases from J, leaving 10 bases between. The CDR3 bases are TGTGCCAGCAGCGTAGCTCGGGGTCTTAATGAAAAACTGTTTTTT. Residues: CASSVARGLNEKLFF.

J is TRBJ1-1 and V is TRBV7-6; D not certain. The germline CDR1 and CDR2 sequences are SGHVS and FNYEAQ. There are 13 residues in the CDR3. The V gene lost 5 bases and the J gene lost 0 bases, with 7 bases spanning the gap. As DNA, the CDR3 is TGTGCCAGCAGCCCTCAGGTGAACACTGAAGCTTTCTTT. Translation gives CASSPQVNTEAFF. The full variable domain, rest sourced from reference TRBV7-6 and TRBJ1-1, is GAGVSQSPRYKVTKRGQDVALRCDPISGHVSLYWYRQALGQGPEFLTYFNYEAQQDKSGLPNDRFSAERPEGSISTLTIQRTEQRDSAMYRCASSPQVNTEAFFGQGTRLTVV.

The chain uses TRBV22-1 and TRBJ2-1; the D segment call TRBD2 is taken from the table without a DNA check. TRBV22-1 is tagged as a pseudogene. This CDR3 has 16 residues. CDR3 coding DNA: TGTCCTGGGAGCGCACGAGTAGCGGGAGCATACAATGAGCAGTTCTTC. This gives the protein CPGSARVAGAYNEQFF.

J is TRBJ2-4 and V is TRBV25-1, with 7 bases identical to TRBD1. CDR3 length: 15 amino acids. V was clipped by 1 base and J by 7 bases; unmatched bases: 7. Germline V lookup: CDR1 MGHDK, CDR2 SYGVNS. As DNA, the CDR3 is TGTGCCAGCAGTGAATTCACCCCGACAGGGAACATTCAGTACTTC. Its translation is CASSEFTPTGNIQYF.

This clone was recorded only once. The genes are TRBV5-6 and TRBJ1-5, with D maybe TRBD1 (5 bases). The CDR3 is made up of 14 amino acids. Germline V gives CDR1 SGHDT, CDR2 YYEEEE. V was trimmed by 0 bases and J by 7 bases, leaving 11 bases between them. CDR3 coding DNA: TGTGCCAGCAGCTTGGGACGGGGGAGGCAGCCCCAGCATTTT. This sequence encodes CASSLGRGRQPQHF.